The rows below give T cell receptor beta chains drawn from one sample of a study of CD8 T cells in Susac syndrome. TCRdb used MiXCR to reprocess the immunoSEQ multiplex PCR reads, holding one entry per CDR3 protein. Counted here are about 300,000 distinct CDR3 sequences, under 95% occurring once; the ten biggest clones make up 0.06% to 0.075%. The sequenced sample consisted of CD4+ T cells from PBMCs. These receptors were collected from a human donor with multiple sclerosis. The CDR3 runs from the conserved cysteine through the conserved F or W. A D gene is named only where the DNA matches it firmly. Part of the rows lack a size; the others show once, few, many or a class for expanded clones.

>TRBJ2-1|TRBV12-3/TRBV12-4|NA|TRBD2
TGTGCCAGCACCCCAGGGAGGGACTATCCGTATGAGCAGTTCTTC
CASTPGRDYPYEQFF
>TRBJ1-1|TRBV25-1|few|NA
TGTGCCAGCAGTGGTCGGATGAACACTGAAGCTTTCTTT
CASSGRMNTEAFF
>TRBJ2-3|TRBV7-2|NA|TRBD2
TGTGCCGGCAGCTCGGGACTAGCGGGAGGTAGAGATACGCAGTATTTT
CAGSSGLAGGRDTQYF
>TRBJ2-1|TRBV9|NA|NA
TGTGCCAGCAGCGTAGTGCCTACGGGGAACAATGAGCAGTTCTTC
CASSVVPTGNNEQFF
>TRBJ1-2|TRBV7-9|NA|NA
TGTGCCAGCAGCCCCCAGCCTGGCGCAACCGGGACTAACTATGGCTACACCTTC
CASSPQPGATGTNYGYTF
>TRBJ2-1|TRBV20-1|NA|TRBD1
TGCAGTGCTAGAGACCCGGGGACAGGGGGCAATGAGCAGTTCTTC
CSARDPGTGGNEQFF
>TRBJ2-1|TRBV20-1|NA|TRBD2
TGCAGTGCTAGAGTGCAGCGGGGGGCGCCATACAATGAGCAGTTCTTC
CSARVQRGAPYNEQFF
>TRBJ2-1|TRBV7-2|NA|TRBD2
TGTGCCAGCAGCTCGGTCGGGACTATGATCTACAATGAGCAGTTCTTC
CASSSVGTMIYNEQFF
>TRBJ1-3|TRBV25-1|once|TRBD1
TGTGCCACCACCAACGGACAGGGGGTCTCTGGAAACACCATATATTTT
CATTNGQGVSGNTIYF
>TRBJ1-2|TRBV6-6|NA|NA
TGTGCCAGCAGTTCAGGTCAGATAAGCCATGGCTACACCTTC
CASSSGQISHGYTF
>TRBJ1-1|TRBV6-6|NA|NA
TGTGCCAGCAGTTACTTGGGAGTGAACACTGAAGCTTTCTTT
CASSYLGVNTEAFF
>TRBJ2-5|TRBV19|once|TRBD1
TGTGCCAGTAATATGGACAGGGGGCAAGAGACCCAGTACTTC
CASNMDRGQETQYF
>TRBJ2-7|TRBV5-1|NA|NA
TGCGCCAGCGCCGTTGGGCGGGAGCAGTACTTC
CASAVGREQYF
>TRBJ2-2|TRBV2|NA|NA
TGTGCCAGTAGCCTTCAAAACACCGGGGAGCTGTTTTTT
CASSLQNTGELFF
>TRBJ1-4|TRBV12-3/TRBV12-4|NA|NA
TGTGCCAGCAGAGACAGCGCTACAGGTGAAAAACTGTTTTTT
CASRDSATGEKLFF
>TRBJ1-5|TRBV19|NA|TRBD1
TGTGCCAGTAGTCAACAGGGGGACAATCAGCCCCAGCATTTT
CASSQQGDNQPQHF
>TRBJ1-1|TRBV18|NA|NA
TGTGCCAGCTCCCCTTGGGATGGGATGAACACTGAAGCTTTCTTT
CASSPWDGMNTEAFF
>TRBJ2-7|TRBV20-1|NA|TRBD2
TGCAGTGCTGCTAGCGGGGGGAATAGCCACGAGCAGTACTTC
CSAASGGNSHEQYF
>TRBJ1-5|TRBV19|NA|NA
TGTGCCAGTACCCTGTTATTCTCAGGGTTAAACCAGCCCCAGCATTTT
CASTLLFSGLNQPQHF
>TRBJ1-2|TRBV29-1|NA|NA
TGCAGCGTTGTGGGCAGGTTTAGTAACTATGGCTACACCTTC
CSVVGRFSNYGYTF
>TRBJ2-4|TRBV19|NA|TRBD1
TGTGCCAGTAGTACTAACAGGGGATCAAACATTCAGTACTTC
CASSTNRGSNIQYF
>TRBJ1-5|TRBV9|NA|NA
TGTGCCAGCAGCGTCGCCGGAGGGGACCATCAGCCCCAGCATTTT
CASSVAGGDHQPQHF
>TRBJ1-4|TRBV30|NA|NA
TGTGCCTGGACAGGGGTGCAAGAAAAACTGTTTTTT
CAWTGVQEKLFF
>TRBJ2-1|TRBV6-2/TRBV6-3|NA|NA
TGTGCCAGCAGTCCTCTGGGTCCACAGTTCTTC
CASSPLGPQFF
>TRBJ1-4|TRBV7-6|NA|NA
TGTGCCAGCAGCTTAACGCCAACTAATGAAAAACTGTTTTTT
CASSLTPTNEKLFF
>TRBJ2-3|TRBV9|NA|NA
TGTGCCAGCAGCGTACTAGCTCAGAGCACAGATACGCAGTATTTT
CASSVLAQSTDTQYF
>TRBJ2-7|TRBV10-3|NA|NA
TGTGCCATCAGTGAGTCCCGGTCCGGGCAGTACTTC
CAISESRSGQYF
>TRBJ2-1|TRBV6-1|once|NA
TGTGCCAGCAGGGCCCCTCTGAGTGTGGGGACGTACAATGAGCAGTTCTTC
CASRAPLSVGTYNEQFF
>TRBJ2-1|TRBV6-1|NA|NA
TGTGCCAGCAGGCCCCCCGGATCCTACAATGAGCAGTTCTTC
CASRPPGSYNEQFF
>TRBJ2-7|TRBV30|NA|NA
TGTGCCGGAGAAACAGGGATATACGAGCAGTACTTC
CAGETGIYEQYF
>TRBJ1-4|TRBV5-1|NA|TRBD1
TGCGCCAGCAGCTTGGATGGGACAGGGCAGGAAAAACTGTTTTTT
CASSLDGTGQEKLFF
>TRBJ1-2|TRBV18|NA|NA
TGTGCCAGCTCACCAAACGGGGCGGGGAACTATGGCTACACCTTC
CASSPNGAGNYGYTF
>TRBJ1-6|TRBV18|once|NA
TGTGCCAGCTCACCAAACCGCCGACAGAATAATTCACCCCTCCACTTT
CASSPNRRQNNSPLHF
>TRBJ2-1|TRBV12-3/TRBV12-4|NA|TRBD2
TGTGCCAGCAGTTTACAGACTAGCGGGCCTGGACACGGCAATGAGCAGTTCTTC
CASSLQTSGPGHGNEQFF
>TRBJ2-3|TRBV7-2|NA|NA
TGTGCCAGCAGCCCTAGGAGGGGCACAGATACGCAGTATTTT
CASSPRRGTDTQYF
>TRBJ2-4|TRBV7-2|NA|NA
TGTGCCAGCAGCCTAGGAGGCCCCAAACCGTACTTC
CASSLGGPKPYF
>TRBJ2-5|TRBV18|NA|TRBD2
TGTGCCAGCTCACCCGGGGCTAGCGGGGAGACCCAGTACTTC
CASSPGASGETQYF
>TRBJ2-1|TRBV9|NA|TRBD2
TGTGCCAGCAGCGTAGGCGGACTAGGTGGGTTCAATGAGCAGTTCTTC
CASSVGGLGGFNEQFF
>TRBJ1-3|TRBV6-2/TRBV6-3|NA|NA
TGTGCCAGCAGTTACTCGACCGGCGGGGGCCTATATTTT
CASSYSTGGGLYF
>TRBJ1-1|TRBV3-1|NA|NA
TGTGCCAGCAGCCAATCCACAGCGAACACTGAAGCTTTCTTT
CASSQSTANTEAFF
>TRBJ2-5|TRBV20-1|NA|TRBD2
TGCAGTGCTAGCCCTTTTTTAGCGGGGGGGATCCCCGGAAAGACCCAGTACTTC
CSASPFLAGGIPGKTQYF
>TRBJ1-3|TRBV7-9|NA|NA
TGTGCCAGCAGCTTAGCGCGTATGGTCTCTGGAAACACCATATATTTT
CASSLARMVSGNTIYF
>TRBJ2-5|TRBV10-3|once|NA
TGTGCCATCAAGGCTAACCAAGAGACCCAGTACTTC
CAIKANQETQYF
>TRBJ2-1|TRBV14|once|TRBD2
TGTGCCAGCAGCCATGGACTAGCGGCGTTCTTC
CASSHGLAAFF
>TRBJ1-4|TRBV7-2|NA|NA
TGTGCCAGCAGCTTAGGGTTGGGTGCCACTAATGAAAAACTGTTTTTT
CASSLGLGATNEKLFF
>TRBJ2-7|TRBV5-1|NA|TRBD2
TGCGCCAGCAGCTTTCTGGGCGGGGGAATCTCCTACGAGCAGTACTTC
CASSFLGGGISYEQYF
>TRBJ2-5|TRBV20-1|NA|TRBD1
TGCAGTGCTAGGGGGACAGGGGGGGGATTAGAGACCCAGTACTTC
CSARGTGGGLETQYF
>TRBJ1-3|TRBV20-1|once|NA
TGCAGTGTTACACAGGGAAGCTCTGGAAACACCATATATTTT
CSVTQGSSGNTIYF
>TRBJ2-1|TRBV7-2|NA|NA
TGTGCCAGCAGCTTACGAGCCCATACGGGCAATGAGCAGTTCTTC
CASSLRAHTGNEQFF
>TRBJ2-5|TRBV9|NA|NA
TGTGCCAGCAGCGTCCCCGGGACCGTTCACGAGACCCAGTACTTC
CASSVPGTVHETQYF
>TRBJ2-7|TRBV5-4|NA|NA
TGTGCCAGCAGCTTGGATGGAGGGACGGTGGGCGAGCAGTACTTC
CASSLDGGTVGEQYF
>TRBJ1-5|TRBV2|NA|NA
TGTGCCAGCCGGACGGCCCTGATTCGGCCCCAGCATTTT
CASRTALIRPQHF
>TRBJ1-1|TRBV3-1|NA|NA
TGTGCCAGCAGCCCAATGGGGACAATGAGGAACACTGAAGCTTTCTTT
CASSPMGTMRNTEAFF
>TRBJ1-5|TRBV20-1|NA|NA
TGCAGTGCTAGAGATTCGGGGGTCCAAAATCAGCCCCAGCATTTT
CSARDSGVQNQPQHF
>TRBJ2-1|TRBV6-5|NA|TRBD1
TGTGCCAGCAGTTACCGGCTCGGACAGGGGGTCTCAAATGAGCAGTTCTTC
CASSYRLGQGVSNEQFF
>TRBJ1-5|TRBV4-1|NA|NA
TGCGCCAGCAGCCAAGTCGTGGTACAGACTTATAGCAATCAGCCCCAGCATTTT
CASSQVVVQTYSNQPQHF
>TRBJ2-1|TRBV2|NA|NA
TGTGCCAGCGGGTTAGTGAGTGCCTACAATGAGCAGTTCTTC
CASGLVSAYNEQFF
>TRBJ1-1|TRBV5-1|NA|TRBD1
TGCGCCAGCAGGACAGGGTCGAACACTGAAGCTTTCTTT
CASRTGSNTEAFF
>TRBJ2-1|TRBV20-1|NA|NA
TGCAGTGCTAAGAAACTAGCCGATGAGCAGTTCTTC
CSAKKLADEQFF
>TRBJ2-7|TRBV19|once|NA
TGTGCCAGTAGTATTGGGCAGGGCGGAGAGCAGTACTTC
CASSIGQGGEQYF